This T cell receptor beta chain was found in a study of T cell responses to AZD1222 COVID-19 vaccine. The protocol was immunoSEQ multiplex PCR, while the TCRdb copy is restricted to in-frame clones and leaves out a portion. The top ten clones hold under 3.5% of a sample with about 140,000 clones, roughly 90% of them seen once. The V gene's germline CDR1 is MNHEY and CDR2 SVGEGT. The CDR3 contains 14 residues. The V end was cut by 2 bases, the J end by 2 bases, with 9 bases between. The chain links TRBV6-2 or TRBV6-3 to TRBJ1-1; D unclear. The TCR comes from an adult in good health. Source: peripheral blood, taken on day 0 of AZD1222 vaccination. As DNA, the CDR3 is TGTGCCAGCAGTTACATTCGAGTAAACACTGAAGCTTTCTTT. Its translation is CASSYIRVNTEAFF.